This T cell receptor beta chain appears in the sequencing data of a study of blood T cells in healthy people across ages. The authors ran a second PCR of 7 to 11 cycles using a sample-barcoded 5' primer and a J-beta primer mix. TCRdb analysed the 5' RACE reads with MiXCR anew, one entry per CDR3 protein. The repertoire consists of around 1.1 million distinct CDR3 sequences, with roughly two fifths occurring once and the leading ten covering around 12%. Notes on this clonotype: Its antigen is still unknown.

Whole-study findings and limits: One million T cells yielded diversity estimates that were considered underestimates.

The sample was blood. The clonotype originates from a man in his late teens or twenties in good health.

The CDR3 loop is CASSQEGMPDGGYTF. The CDR3 DNA is TGTGCCAGCAGCCAAGAGGGCATGCCTGACGGAGGCTACACCTTC. V and J are TRBV4-2 and TRBJ1-2; D is undetermined. This CDR3 comprises 15 residues. From germline, CDR1 is LGHNA and CDR2 YNFKEQ. Trimming cost V 0 bases and J 8 bases, with 16 bases left between them.